The 4 T cell receptor beta chains given below trace back to one sample, sequenced in a study of response to subunit inactivated influenza vaccine. Via MiXCR, TCRdb re-called the RT-PCR reads, giving one row per CDR3 protein. The repertoire consists of about 650,000 distinct CDR3 sequences, with 13% to 15% occurring once and the leading ten covering 6% to 9.5%. This material consisted of PBMCs from blood, taken roughly 15 days before vaccination. The receptors derive from a man aged 50 or older who received an inactivated influenza vaccine.

V usage is TRBV28 and J usage is TRBJ2-7; 12 positions agree with TRBD1. CDR1 is MDHEN and CDR2 is SYDVKM in the germline V gene. Germline trimming cut 2 bases from V and 7 bases from J; bases unmatched to any gene: 9. This CDR3 has 16 residues. The CDR3 here is CASSLLPGQGAHEQYF. In DNA, the CDR3 is TGTGCCAGCAGTTTACTTCCGGGACAGGGGGCCCATGAGCAGTACTTC. Filled out from reference TRBV28 and TRBJ2-7, the complete variable domain reads DVKVTQSSRYLVKRTGEKVFLECVQDMDHENMFWYRQDPGLGLRLIYFSYDVKMKEKGDIPEGYSVSREKKERFSLILESASTNQTSMYLCASSLLPGQGAHEQYFGPGTRLTVT.

This clonotype was picked up a small number of times. The V call is TRBV7-9, the J call TRBJ1-2, with D maybe TRBD1 (6 bases). The germline V gene encodes CDR1 SEHNR and CDR2 FQNEAQ (reference sequence). Deletions cut 2 bases from V and 4 bases from J, with 8 bases between. The CDR3 consists of 13 residues. The CDR3 spells CASSLQGRYGYTF. The CDR3 nucleotides read TGTGCCAGCAGCTTACAGGGGCGCTATGGCTACACCTTC. Together with reference TRBV7-9 and TRBJ1-2, the CDR3 gives the full variable domain: DTGVSQNPRHKITKRGQNVTFRCDPISEHNRLYWYRQTLGQGPEFLTYFQNEAQLEKSRLLSDRFSAERPKGSFSTLEIQRTEQGDSAMYLCASSLQGRYGYTFGSGTRLTVV.

In its sample, this clonotype was seen a few times. The CDR3 bases are TGTGCCAGCAGCTTAGTCTCTGCTAGCGTACACAATGAGCAGTTCTTC. This gives the protein CASSLVSASVHNEQFF. The chain uses TRBV7-8 and TRBJ2-1; weak D call: TRBD2 (6 bases). CDR1 SGHVS and CDR2 FQNEAQ come from the germline V gene. The CDR3 is made up of 16 amino acids. V lost 1 base to trimming and J lost 5 bases, with 15 bases between them.

This clonotype was observed a few times. The rearrangement uses TRBV6-5 and TRBJ1-1; 10 positions match TRBD1. The germline gives CDR1 MNHEY, CDR2 SVGAGI. Trimming at V came to 0 bases and at J to 1 base, leaving 5 bases not matched to a gene. This CDR3 region has 17 residues. The CDR3 coding sequence is TGTGCCAGCAGTTACTCGACAGGGGGCTCAAAGAACACTGAAGCTTTCTTT. It specifies CASSYSTGGSKNTEAFF.